Listed here are 24 T cell receptor beta chains from one sample, sequenced in a study of early T cells in non-severe SARS-CoV-2 infection. TCRdb reprocessed the 5' RACE reads via MiXCR and lists one record per CDR3 protein. This sample has about 80,000 distinct CDR3 sequences, with 10% to 15% found just once. Sequenced material: whole blood. The receptors derive from an adult who was a healthcare worker with PCR-confirmed SARS-CoV-2 infection or an uninfected control (not recorded which).

This clonotype has just a few counts. The chain joins TRBV27 to TRBJ1-1; D gene uncertain. Deletions cut 6 bases from V and 1 base from J, with 9 bases between. The V gene's germline CDR1 is MNHEY and CDR2 SMNVEV (reference sequence). The CDR3 totals 13 residues. The CDR3 region has the DNA TGTGCCAGCAGCATAACTGGGAACACTGAAGCTTTCTTT. This codes for CASSITGNTEAFF.

This clonotype was observed a handful of times. Sequence at one end of the junction differs from germline and may be a read error. The chain has TRBV9 and TRBJ2-3; 9 nucleotides line up with TRBD1. The CDR3 extends over 17 amino acids. The germline gives CDR1 SGDLS, CDR2 YYNGEE. This chain's CDR3 is CANSPRAGTGKPPPQYF. Here the CDR3 DNA reads TGTGCCAACAGCCCTCGAGCCGGGACAGGGAAGCCTCCGCCGCAGTATTTT.

This clonotype was counted many times. V gene TRBV5-4 combines with J gene TRBJ2-3; TRBD1 agrees at 7 bases. Trimming at V came to 2 bases and at J to 4 bases, leaving 4 bases not matched to a gene. The CDR3 loop spans 14 amino acids. Germline values: CDR1 SGHNT, CDR2 YYREEE (reference sequence). CDR3 bases: TGTGCCAGCAGCTTTGGGACAGCGGCAGATACGCAGTATTTT. Residues: CASSFGTAADTQYF.

The chain links TRBV7-8 to TRBJ2-7; tentatively, D is TRBD2 (6 bases). The CDR3 loop spans 15 amino acids. V lost 5 bases to trimming and J lost 0 bases, with 14 bases between them. CDR1 SGHVS and CDR2 FQNEAQ come from the germline V gene. As DNA, the CDR3 is TGTGCCAGCAGCCGCGAGGTCGGGAGCTCCTACGAGCAGTACTTC. Protein: CASSREVGSSYEQYF.

V and J are TRBV6-2 or TRBV6-3 and TRBJ2-2, with a possible D match to TRBD1 (6 bases). The germline V and J ends were trimmed by 4 bases and 0 bases, with 15 bases remaining between them. CDR1 and CDR2 (germline): MNHEY, SVGEGT. The CDR3 runs to 17 residues. The CDR3 DNA is TGTGCCAGCAGTTTACAACTGGACAGCCCGAACACCGGGGAGCTGTTTTTT. It specifies CASSLQLDSPNTGELFF.

Only a few counts were recorded for this clonotype. The chain uses TRBV29-1 and TRBJ1-3; D is possibly TRBD1 (5 bases). The CDR3 contains 14 residues. V dropped 5 bases and J dropped 2 bases, with 13 bases sitting between them. Germline loops: CDR1 SQVTM, CDR2 ANQGSEA. CDR3 sequence (DNA): TGCAGCGTTACCCCTCCGGGGGCTGGAAACACCATATATTTT. Protein sequence: CSVTPPGAGNTIYF.

This clonotype has a count of ten or more. J is TRBJ2-3 and V is TRBV12-3 or TRBV12-4; D might be TRBD2 (7 bases). CDR3 size: 15 residues. The V end was cut by 0 bases, the J end by 1 base, with 8 bases between. In DNA, the CDR3 is TGTGCCAGCAGTTTAGCCGGGGGGCGCACAGATACGCAGTATTTT. It encodes CASSLAGGRTDTQYF.

The genes are TRBV30 and TRBJ2-3, with 13 bases that match TRBD2. The junction had 4 bases not matched to a gene; V was cut back by 3 bases and J by 4 bases. CDR3 size: 15 residues. Per germline, CDR1 GTSNPN and CDR2 SVGIG (reference sequence). The CDR3 DNA sequence: TGTGCCTGGAGAGGACTAGCGGGAGTTTCAGATACGCAGTATTTT. Protein sequence: CAWRGLAGVSDTQYF.

The chain joins TRBV27 to TRBJ2-2, with D perhaps matching TRBD2 (6 bases). The CDR3 extends over 15 amino acids. Germline V lookup: CDR1 MNHEY, CDR2 SMNVEV (reference sequence). V was pared by 6 bases and J by 0 bases, with 11 bases between. The CDR3 region is CASSSGGPNTGELFF. The CDR3 coding sequence is TGTGCCAGCAGCTCCGGGGGACCGAACACCGGGGAGCTGTTTTTT.

The table lists this clonotype with many counts. V gene TRBV2 combines with J gene TRBJ1-1; unclear D gene. CDR1 and CDR2 from the germline V gene are SNHLY and FYNNEI. The V gene lost 1 base and the J gene lost 3 bases, with 12 bases spanning the gap. The CDR3 spans 15 residues. CDR3 nucleotide sequence: TGTGCCAGCAGTGAAGAGAGGACTTGGGACACTGAAGCTTTCTTT. It encodes CASSEERTWDTEAFF.

This clonotype came up many times. The chain is built from TRBV10-3 and TRBJ2-5; TRBD1 matches at 8 bases. Germline trimming cut 8 bases from V and 2 bases from J; bases unmatched to any gene: 1. Germline CDR1 is ENHRY and CDR2 is SYGVKD. This CDR3 is 12 amino acids long. The DNA of the CDR3 is TGTGCCATCCGGGACAGGCAAGAGACCCAGTACTTC. It translates to CAIRDRQETQYF.

This clonotype appeared a few times. This sequence joins TRBV11-2 and TRBJ2-1; D is possibly TRBD1 or TRBD2 (5 bases each). CDR1 SGHAT and CDR2 FQNNGV come from the germline V gene. The V end was cut by 5 bases, the J end by 2 bases, with 13 bases between. The CDR3 has 15 amino acids. The CDR3 loop reads CASSRRGEAYNEQFF. CDR3 DNA: TGTGCCAGCAGCAGAAGGGGAGAAGCCTACAATGAGCAGTTCTTC.

This chain connects TRBV29-1 to TRBJ2-1, with 11 bases aligning to TRBD2. Losses at the gene ends were 6 bases for V and 3 bases for J; bases not matched to a gene: 4. The CDR3 spans 14 residues. Looked up from germline, CDR1 is SQVTM and CDR2 is ANQGSEA. This CDR3 is CSVALAGGYNEQFF. CDR3 bases: TGCAGCGTCGCCCTAGCGGGAGGCTACAATGAGCAGTTCTTC.

This clonotype was seen at least ten times. The gene calls are TRBV20-1 and TRBJ1-4; perhaps TRBD1 as D (6 bases). This CDR3 spans 13 amino acids. Germline assignment: CDR1 DFQATT and CDR2 SNEGSKA (reference sequence). V was trimmed by 0 bases and J by 9 bases, leaving 11 bases between them. The CDR3: CSARDPRGQKLFF. The DNA of the CDR3 is TGCAGTGCTAGAGATCCGCGGGGGCAAAAACTGTTTTTT.

This clonotype appeared a few times. The chain joins TRBV6-6 to TRBJ1-6; unclear D gene. The CDR3 spans 15 residues. V was cut by 5 bases and J by 8 bases, with 16 bases left in between. The germline V gene encodes CDR1 MNHNY and CDR2 SVGAGI (reference sequence). The CDR3 DNA reads TGTGCCAGCAGTGCTGTTAGGCATTTTCATTCACCCCTCCACTTT. Translated: CASSAVRHFHSPLHF.

The CDR3 loop reads CSVEKGLAVVNEQFF. The CDR3, as DNA: TGCAGCGTTGAAAAAGGACTAGCGGTGGTCAATGAGCAGTTCTTC. The J gene is TRBJ2-1, the V gene TRBV29-1, with TRBD2 identical over 10 bases. There are 15 residues in the CDR3. J gave up 6 bases and V 2 bases, and 7 bases lay outside the gene matches. Germline loops: CDR1 SQVTM, CDR2 ANQGSEA.

Only one count was recorded for this clonotype. The CDR3 does not close with the conserved phenylalanine or tryptophan, likely indicating a read error. The V and J genes are TRBV2 and TRBJ2-3; D gene unclear. With 1 base removed from V and 11 bases from J, the gap between germline ends came to 7 bases. Germline CDR1 SNHLY, CDR2 FYNNEI. This CDR3 is 11 amino acids long. Here the CDR3 DNA reads TGTGCCAGCAGTGAAGTTGGGGAGCAGTATCTT. This translates into CASSEVGEQYL.

This clonotype was recorded a few times. The chain uses TRBV14 and TRBJ2-5, with 7 bases that match TRBD1. This CDR3 is built from 17 residues. Losses at the gene ends were 5 bases for V and 0 bases for J; bases not matched to a gene: 12. Germline V gene data show CDR1 as SGHDN and CDR2 as FVKESK. The CDR3: CASSTLTGALYQETQYF. The DNA for the CDR3 is TGTGCCAGCAGCACCCTTACAGGGGCCCTGTACCAAGAGACCCAGTACTTC.

The rearrangement uses TRBV7-2 and TRBJ2-7; D gene uncertain. CDR1 and CDR2 from the germline V gene are SGHTA and FQGNSA. The CDR3 consists of 12 residues. The ends were cut back, 2 bases at V and 6 bases at J, with 8 bases in the middle. CDR3 protein: CASSLWPPEQYF. DNA of the CDR3: TGTGCCAGCAGCTTATGGCCCCCCGAGCAGTACTTC. Variable domain in full (rest from reference TRBV7-2 and TRBJ2-7): GAGVSQSPSNKVTEKGKDVELRCDPISGHTALYWYRQSLGQGLEFLIYFQGNSAPDKSGLPSDRFSAERTGGSVSTLTIQRTQQEDSAVYLCASSLWPPEQYFGPGTRLTVT.

There are many counts of this clonotype. The chain employs TRBV5-1 and TRBJ2-7; a possible D gene is TRBD1 (6 bases). From germline, CDR1 is SGHRS and CDR2 YFSETQ. CDR3 size: 15 residues. V was clipped by 3 bases and J by 0 bases, with 13 bases between them. For the CDR3, the DNA is TGCGCCAGCAGCTCGGCTGGACAGAGCTCCTACGAGCAGTACTTC. Translated, it gives CASSSAGQSSYEQYF.

This clonotype was seen a few times. The rearrangement links TRBV7-9 to TRBJ2-2; maybe TRBD1 (6 bases). The V gene's germline CDR1 is SEHNR and CDR2 FQNEAQ (reference sequence). The V end lost 2 bases, the J end lost 6 bases, and 16 bases lay between the germline ends. CDR3 length: 16 residues. The CDR3 protein is CASSLYGRGIPGELFF. DNA of the CDR3: TGTGCCAGCAGCTTATATGGCAGGGGTATTCCCGGGGAGCTGTTTTTT.

The sample holds many counts of this clonotype. The rearrangement joins TRBV20-1 to TRBJ2-5; D not resolved. Germline lookup yields CDR1 DFQATT and CDR2 SNEGSKA (reference sequence). CDR3 length: 14 amino acids. V lost 2 bases and J 0 bases, leaving 10 bases between the germline ends. In nucleotides, the CDR3 is TGCAGTGCTAGACTCTCAGTGTACCAAGAGACCCAGTACTTC. Translation gives CSARLSVYQETQYF.

Concerning this clonotype itself: At one end the junction does not follow the germline gene, possibly because of a read error. The gene calls are TRBV10-1 and TRBJ2-1, with D unresolved. Germline V CDR1 and CDR2: WNHNN, SYGVQD (reference sequence). The CDR3 consists of 13 residues. The DNA of the CDR3 is TGCGCCAGTAGTGAGTCCGACTACAATGAGCAGTTCTTC. It yields the protein CASSESDYNEQFF.

Many counts were recorded for this clonotype. The rearrangement links TRBV7-2 to TRBJ2-5; D remains unclear. Trimming took off 3 bases at V and 2 bases at J, with 7 bases between the two ends. This CDR3 comprises 13 residues. Germline V gives CDR1 SGHTA, CDR2 FQGNSA. CDR3 nucleotides: TGTGCCAGCAGCTTTGGGGTACAAGAGACCCAGTACTTC. Translation gives CASSFGVQETQYF.